The present TCR beta chain was sequenced within a study of response to subunit inactivated influenza vaccine. To note about this clonotype: Its specificity is not known.

General study points: A suggestion made by the authors is that each seasonal influenza vaccination recruits few new T cells.

TCRdb re-called the RT-PCR reads through MiXCR, storing one row per CDR3 protein. The sample carries 860,000 or so distinct CDR3 sequences, approximately 22% recorded once. The source is a man aged 45 to 65 who received an inactivated influenza vaccine. This specimen was PBMCs from blood, taken more than 4 days after vaccination.

In DNA form, the CDR3 reads TGCGCCAGCAGCTGGTCGGACGGACAGAACACTGAAGCTTTCTTT. Translated: CASSWSDGQNTEAFF. The chain links TRBV5-1 to TRBJ1-1, with D possibly matching TRBD1 (5 bases). The CDR3 extends over 15 amino acids. Germline values: CDR1 SGHRS, CDR2 YFSETQ. Trimming left V 3 bases short and J 1 base short, with 13 bases between. Supplemented by reference TRBV5-1 and TRBJ1-1, the full variable domain reads KAGVTQTPRYLIKTRGQQVTLSCSPISGHRSVSWYQQTPGQGLQFLFEYFSETQRNKGNFPGRFSGRQFSNSRSEMNVSTLELGDSALYLCASSWSDGQNTEAFFGQGTRLTVV.